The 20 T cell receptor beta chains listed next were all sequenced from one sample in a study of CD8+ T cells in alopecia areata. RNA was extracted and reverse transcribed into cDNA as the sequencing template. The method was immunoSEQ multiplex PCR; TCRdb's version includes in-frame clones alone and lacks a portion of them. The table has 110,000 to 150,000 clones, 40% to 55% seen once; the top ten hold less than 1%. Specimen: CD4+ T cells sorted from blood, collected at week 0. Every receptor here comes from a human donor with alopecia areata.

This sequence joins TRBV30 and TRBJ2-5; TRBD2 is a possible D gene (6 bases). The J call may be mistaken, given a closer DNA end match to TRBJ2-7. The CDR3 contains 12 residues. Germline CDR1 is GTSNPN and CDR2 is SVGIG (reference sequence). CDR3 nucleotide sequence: TGTGCCTGGAGGGAGGGTGGCTACGAGCAGTACTTC. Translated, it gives CAWREGGYEQYF.

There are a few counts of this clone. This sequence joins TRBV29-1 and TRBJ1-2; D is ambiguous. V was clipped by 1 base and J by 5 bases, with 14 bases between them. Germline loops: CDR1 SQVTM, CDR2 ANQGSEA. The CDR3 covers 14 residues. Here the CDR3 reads CSVEGEPGFYGYTF. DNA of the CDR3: TGCAGCGTTGAAGGGGAGCCAGGCTTTTATGGCTACACCTTC.

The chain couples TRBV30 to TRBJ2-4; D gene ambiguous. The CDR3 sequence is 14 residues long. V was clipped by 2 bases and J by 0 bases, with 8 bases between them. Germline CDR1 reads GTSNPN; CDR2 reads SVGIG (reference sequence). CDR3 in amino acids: CAWSSVGAKNIQYF. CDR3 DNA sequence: TGTGCCTGGAGTTCAGTGGGAGCCAAAAACATTCAGTACTTC. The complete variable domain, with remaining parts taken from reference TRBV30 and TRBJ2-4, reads SQTIHQWPATLVQPVGSPLSLECTVEGTSNPNLYWYRQAAGRGLQLLFYSVGIGQISSEVPQNLSASRPQDRQFILSSKKLLLSDSGFYLCAWSSVGAKNIQYFGAGTRLSVL.

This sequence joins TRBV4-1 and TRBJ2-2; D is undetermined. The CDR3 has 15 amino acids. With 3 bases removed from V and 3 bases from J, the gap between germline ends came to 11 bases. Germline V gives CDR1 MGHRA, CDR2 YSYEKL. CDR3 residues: CASSHPLMDTGELFF. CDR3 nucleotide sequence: TGCGCCAGCAGCCACCCCCTGATGGACACCGGGGAGCTGTTTTTT.

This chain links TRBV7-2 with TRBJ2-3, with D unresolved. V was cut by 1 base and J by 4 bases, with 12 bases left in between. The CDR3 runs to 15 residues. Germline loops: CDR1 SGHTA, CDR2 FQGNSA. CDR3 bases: TGTGCCAGCAGCTTAGTCCCCACGATCCCAGATACGCAGTATTTT. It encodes CASSLVPTIPDTQYF. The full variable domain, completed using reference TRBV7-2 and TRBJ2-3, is GAGVSQSPSNKVTEKGKDVELRCDPISGHTALYWYRQSLGQGLEFLIYFQGNSAPDKSGLPSDRFSAERTGGSVSTLTIQRTQQEDSAVYLCASSLVPTIPDTQYFGPGTRLTVL.

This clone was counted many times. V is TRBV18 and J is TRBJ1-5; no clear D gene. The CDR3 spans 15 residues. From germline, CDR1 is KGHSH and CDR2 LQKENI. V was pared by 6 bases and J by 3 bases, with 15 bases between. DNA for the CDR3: TGTGCCAGCTCGCCGAGCGCCGGTGACAATCAGCCCCAGCATTTT. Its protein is CASSPSAGDNQPQHF.

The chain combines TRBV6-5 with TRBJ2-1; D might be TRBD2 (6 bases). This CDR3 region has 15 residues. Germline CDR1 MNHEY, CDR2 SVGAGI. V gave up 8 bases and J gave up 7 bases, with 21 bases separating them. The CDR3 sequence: CASRFGRDSRNEQFF. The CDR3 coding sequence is TGTGCCAGCCGGTTCGGTCGGGACTCCCGGAATGAGCAGTTCTTC.

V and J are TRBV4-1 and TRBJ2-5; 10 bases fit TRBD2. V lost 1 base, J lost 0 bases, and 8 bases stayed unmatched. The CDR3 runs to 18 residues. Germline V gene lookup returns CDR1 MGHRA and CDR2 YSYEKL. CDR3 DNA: TGCGCCAGCAGCCAAGTCCTCACAGCGGGAGGGTACCAAGAGACCCAGTACTTC. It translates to CASSQVLTAGGYQETQYF.

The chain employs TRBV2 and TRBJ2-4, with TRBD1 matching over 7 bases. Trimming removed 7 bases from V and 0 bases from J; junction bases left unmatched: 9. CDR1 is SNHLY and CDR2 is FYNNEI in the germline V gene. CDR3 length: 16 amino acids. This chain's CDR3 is CASNPQGNLAKNIQYF. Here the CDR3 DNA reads TGTGCCAGCAACCCACAGGGGAATCTAGCCAAAAACATTCAGTACTTC.

CDR3 sequence (DNA): TGCAGCGTTGAGGGATACACTGAAGCTTTCTTT. This sequence encodes CSVEGYTEAFF. The V and J genes are TRBV29-1 and TRBJ1-1; D gene unclear. Germline loops: CDR1 SQVTM, CDR2 ANQGSEA. V was cut by 3 bases and J by 3 bases, with 5 bases left in between. There are 11 residues in the CDR3.

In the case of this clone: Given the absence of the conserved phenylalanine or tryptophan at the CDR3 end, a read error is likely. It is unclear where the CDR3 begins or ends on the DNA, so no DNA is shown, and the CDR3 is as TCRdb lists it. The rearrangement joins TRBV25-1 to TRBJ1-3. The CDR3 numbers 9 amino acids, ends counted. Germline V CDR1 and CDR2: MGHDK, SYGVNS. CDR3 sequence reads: CASSDVGPR.

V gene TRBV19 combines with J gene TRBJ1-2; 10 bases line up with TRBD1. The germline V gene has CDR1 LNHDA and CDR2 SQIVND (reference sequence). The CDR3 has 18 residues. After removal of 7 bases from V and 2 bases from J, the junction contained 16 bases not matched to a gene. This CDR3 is CASTPTPPGTGANYGYTF. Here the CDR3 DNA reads TGTGCCAGTACCCCAACGCCCCCCGGGACAGGGGCGAACTATGGCTACACCTTC.

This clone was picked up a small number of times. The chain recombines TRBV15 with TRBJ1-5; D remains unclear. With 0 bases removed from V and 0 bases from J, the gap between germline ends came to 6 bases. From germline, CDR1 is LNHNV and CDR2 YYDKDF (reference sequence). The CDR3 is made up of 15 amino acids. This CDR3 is CATSREAFSNQPQHF. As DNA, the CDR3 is TGTGCCACCAGCAGAGAAGCGTTTAGCAATCAGCCCCAGCATTTT. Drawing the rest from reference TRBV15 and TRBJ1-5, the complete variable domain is DAMVIQNPRYQVTQFGKPVTLSCSQTLNHNVMYWYQQKSSQAPKLLFHYYDKDFNNEADTPDNFQSRRPNTSFCFLDIRSPGLGDTAMYLCATSREAFSNQPQHFGDGTRLSIL.

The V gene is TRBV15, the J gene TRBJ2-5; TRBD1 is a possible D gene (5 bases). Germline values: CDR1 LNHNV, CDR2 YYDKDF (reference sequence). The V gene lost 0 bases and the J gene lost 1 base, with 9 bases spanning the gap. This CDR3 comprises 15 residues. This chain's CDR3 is CATSRDPTGQETQYF. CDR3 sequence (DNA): TGTGCCACCAGCAGAGATCCTACAGGCCAAGAGACCCAGTACTTC.

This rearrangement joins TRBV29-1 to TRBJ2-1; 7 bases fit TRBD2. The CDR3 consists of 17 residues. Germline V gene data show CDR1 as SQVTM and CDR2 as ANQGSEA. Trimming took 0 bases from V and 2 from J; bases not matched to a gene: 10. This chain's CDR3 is CSVEDVGAGRTYNEQFF. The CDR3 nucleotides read TGCAGCGTTGAAGATGTAGGAGCGGGAAGAACCTACAATGAGCAGTTCTTC.

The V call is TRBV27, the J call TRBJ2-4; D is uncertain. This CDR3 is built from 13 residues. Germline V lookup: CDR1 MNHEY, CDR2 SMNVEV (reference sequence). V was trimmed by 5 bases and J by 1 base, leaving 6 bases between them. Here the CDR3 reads CASSAVAKNIQYF. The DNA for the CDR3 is TGTGCCAGCAGTGCAGTGGCCAAAAACATTCAGTACTTC.

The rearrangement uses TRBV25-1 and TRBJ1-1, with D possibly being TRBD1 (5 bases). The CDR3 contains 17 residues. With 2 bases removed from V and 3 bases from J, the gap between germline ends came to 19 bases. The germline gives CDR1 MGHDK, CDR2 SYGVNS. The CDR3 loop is CASSERSGTARDTEAFF. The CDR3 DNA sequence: TGTGCCAGCAGTGAACGATCCGGGACGGCAAGGGACACTGAAGCTTTCTTT.

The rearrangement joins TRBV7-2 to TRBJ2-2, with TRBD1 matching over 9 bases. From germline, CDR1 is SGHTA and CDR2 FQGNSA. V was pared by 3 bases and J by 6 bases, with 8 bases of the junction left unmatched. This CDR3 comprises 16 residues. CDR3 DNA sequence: TGTGCCAGCAGCTTTTCCGGGACAGGGTTTTCCGGGGAGCTGTTTTTT. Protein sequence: CASSFSGTGFSGELFF. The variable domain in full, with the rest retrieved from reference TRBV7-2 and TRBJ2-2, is GAGVSQSPSNKVTEKGKDVELRCDPISGHTALYWYRQSLGQGLEFLIYFQGNSAPDKSGLPSDRFSAERTGGSVSTLTIQRTQQEDSAVYLCASSFSGTGFSGELFFGEGSRLTVL.

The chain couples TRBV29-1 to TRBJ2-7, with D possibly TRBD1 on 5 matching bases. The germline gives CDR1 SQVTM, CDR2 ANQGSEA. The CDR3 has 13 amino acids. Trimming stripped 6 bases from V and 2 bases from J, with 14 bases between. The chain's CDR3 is CSVTVGLAYEQYF. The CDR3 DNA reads TGCAGCGTGACAGTCGGGTTAGCCTACGAGCAGTACTTC.

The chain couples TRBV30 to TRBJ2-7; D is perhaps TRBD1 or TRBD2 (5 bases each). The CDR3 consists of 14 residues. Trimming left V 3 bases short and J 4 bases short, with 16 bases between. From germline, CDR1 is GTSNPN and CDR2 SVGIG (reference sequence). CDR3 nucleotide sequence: TGTGCCTGGAGACCGGGACGGACGACTTACGAGCAGTACTTC. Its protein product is CAWRPGRTTYEQYF.